This T cell receptor (beta chain) was retrieved from a study of blood T cell repertoires in COVID-19. Study-wide background: Sources were T cells, B-cell-depleted T cells, or PBMCs; the material itself was cDNA or gDNA.

Participants were aged roughly 18 to 89 years from around 24 US areas. Symptom resolution, clearance, or two negative PCRs marked donors in Cohort 3 as recovered. Here immunoSEQ multiplex PCR was the method, and the copy in TCRdb shows in-frame clones only, minus some. The table records about 250,000 clones, 70% to 90% of them present only once. Germline V gene data show CDR1 as SQVTM and CDR2 as ANQGSEA. The V end was cut by 7 bases, the J end by 0 bases, with 12 bases between. The CDR3 runs to 13 residues. This rearrangement joins TRBV29-1 to TRBJ1-2, with D maybe TRBD1 (5 bases). The source is a woman aged 25 to 39 who had recovered from COVID-19. Sample: PBMCs or T cells enriched from blood (not recorded which). The CDR3 sequence is CSADSPSNYGYTF. CDR3 sequence (DNA): TGCAGCGCCGACAGCCCATCTAACTATGGCTACACCTTC. The entire variable domain, with the rest obtained from reference TRBV29-1 and TRBJ1-2, is as follows: SAVISQKPSRDICQRGTSLTIQCQVDSQVTMMFWYRQQPGQSLTLIATANQGSEATYESGFVIDKFPISRPNLTFSTLTVSNMSPEDSSIYLCSADSPSNYGYTFGSGTRLTVV.